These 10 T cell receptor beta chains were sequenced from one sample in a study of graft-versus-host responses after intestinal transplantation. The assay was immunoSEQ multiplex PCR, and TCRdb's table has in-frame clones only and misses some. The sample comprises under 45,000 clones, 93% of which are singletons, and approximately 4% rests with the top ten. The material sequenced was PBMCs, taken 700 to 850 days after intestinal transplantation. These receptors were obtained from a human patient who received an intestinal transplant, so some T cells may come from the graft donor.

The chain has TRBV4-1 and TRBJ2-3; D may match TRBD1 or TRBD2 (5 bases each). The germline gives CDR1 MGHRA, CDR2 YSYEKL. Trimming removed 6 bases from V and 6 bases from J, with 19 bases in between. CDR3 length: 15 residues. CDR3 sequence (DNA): TGCGCCAGCAGGTCCCCCGGGACCACTCGTGATACGCAGTATTTT. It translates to CASRSPGTTRDTQYF.

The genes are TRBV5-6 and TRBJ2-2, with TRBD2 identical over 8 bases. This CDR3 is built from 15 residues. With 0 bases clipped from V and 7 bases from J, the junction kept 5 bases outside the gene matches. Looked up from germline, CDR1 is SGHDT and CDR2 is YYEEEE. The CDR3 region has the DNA TGTGCCAGCAGCTTGGCCGGGAGGGTACTCGGGGAGCTGTTTTTT. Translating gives CASSLAGRVLGELFF.

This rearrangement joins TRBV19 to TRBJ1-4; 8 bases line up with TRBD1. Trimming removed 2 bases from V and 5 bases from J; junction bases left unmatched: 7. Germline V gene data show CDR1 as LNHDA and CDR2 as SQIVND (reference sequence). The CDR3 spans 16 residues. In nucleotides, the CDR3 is TGTGCCAGTAGTATACAGGGGGCGCGTAGGAATGAAAAACTGTTTTTT. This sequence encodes CASSIQGARRNEKLFF.

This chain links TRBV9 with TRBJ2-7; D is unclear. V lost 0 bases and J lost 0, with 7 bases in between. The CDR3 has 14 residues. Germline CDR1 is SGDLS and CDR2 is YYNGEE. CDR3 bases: TGTGCCAGCAGCGTAGAGGCAGGCTCCTACGAGCAGTACTTC. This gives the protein CASSVEAGSYEQYF.

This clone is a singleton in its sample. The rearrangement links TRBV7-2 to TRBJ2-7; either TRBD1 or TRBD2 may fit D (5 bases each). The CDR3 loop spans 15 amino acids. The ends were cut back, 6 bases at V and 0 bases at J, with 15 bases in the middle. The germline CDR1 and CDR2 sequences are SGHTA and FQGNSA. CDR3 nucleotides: TGTGCCAGCAGTAGAGCCGGGACGAGCTCCTACGAGCAGTACTTC. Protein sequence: CASSRAGTSSYEQYF.

The DNA for the CDR3 is TGCGCCAGCAGCTTGGTTGGGACTAGCGGGACAAGCTCCTACGAGCAGTACTTC. As protein: CASSLVGTSGTSSYEQYF. The J gene is TRBJ2-7, the V gene TRBV5-1; 13 bases map to TRBD2. The germline gives CDR1 SGHRS, CDR2 YFSETQ. The CDR3 sequence is 18 residues long. Trimming at V came to 0 bases and at J to 0 bases, leaving 6 bases not matched to a gene.

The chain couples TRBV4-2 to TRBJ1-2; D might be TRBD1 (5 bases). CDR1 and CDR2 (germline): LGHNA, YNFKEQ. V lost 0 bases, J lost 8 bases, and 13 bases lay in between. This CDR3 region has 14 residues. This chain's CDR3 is CASSQELLQGGYTF. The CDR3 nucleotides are TGTGCCAGCAGCCAAGAGTTACTTCAGGGCGGCTACACCTTC.

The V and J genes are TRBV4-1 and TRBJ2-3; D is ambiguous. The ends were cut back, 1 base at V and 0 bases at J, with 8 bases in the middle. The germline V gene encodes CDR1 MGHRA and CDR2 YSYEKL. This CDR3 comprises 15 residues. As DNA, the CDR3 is TGCGCCAGCAGCCAAGCGTGGCCAAGCACAGATACGCAGTATTTT. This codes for CASSQAWPSTDTQYF.

CDR3 amino acids: CASSPPQEPETQYF. The CDR3 DNA reads as TGTGCCAGCTCACCACCGCAAGAGCCAGAGACCCAGTACTTC. This chain uses TRBV18 with TRBJ2-5; D not resolved. Germline CDR1 reads KGHSH; CDR2 reads LQKENI. The V gene lost 0 bases and the J gene lost 4 bases, with 9 bases spanning the gap. The CDR3 consists of 14 residues.

In DNA, the CDR3 is TGTGCCAGCAGTCAGGCTCAGGGATCCTACGAGCAGTACTTC. Its translation is CASSQAQGSYEQYF. This sequence joins TRBV2 and TRBJ2-7; TRBD1 might be the D (5 bases). Looked up from germline, CDR1 is SNHLY and CDR2 is FYNNEI. CDR3 length: 14 residues. The V end lost 5 bases, the J end lost 1 base, and 12 bases lay between the germline ends.